These 27 T cell receptor beta chains originate from one sample sequenced in a study of blood T cell repertoires in COVID-19. Generated by immunoSEQ multiplex PCR, the TCRdb table keeps only in-frame clones and is missing some. The sample includes hundreds of thousands of clones, around four fifths of them seen just once. What was sequenced was peripheral blood. The receptor set was obtained from a woman in her seventies with acute or convalescent COVID-19.

The chain has TRBV5-1 and TRBJ1-2; perhaps TRBD1 as D (5 bases). This CDR3 comprises 14 residues. V lost 2 bases and J lost 7, with 15 bases in between. Germline CDR1 reads SGHRS; CDR2 reads YFSETQ. The CDR3, as DNA: TGCGCCAGCAGCTTCGAAGGGGAAATTGTTGGCTACACCTTC. It is translated as CASSFEGEIVGYTF.

CDR3 DNA sequence: TGTGCCAGTAGGAGGGTCGGGGGGTCGGGTCAGCCCCAGCATTTT. As protein: CASRRVGGSGQPQHF. The chain recombines TRBV19 with TRBJ1-5, with D perhaps matching TRBD1 (5 bases). CDR1 is LNHDA, CDR2 SQIVND, per germline (reference sequence). V lost 6 bases to trimming and J lost 6 bases, with 18 bases between them. This CDR3 is built from 15 residues. The complete variable domain, with remaining parts taken from reference TRBV19 and TRBJ1-5, reads DGGITQSPKYLFRKEGQNVTLSCEQNLNHDAMYWYRQDPGQGLRLIYYSQIVNDFQKGDIAEGYSVSREKKESFPLTVTSAQKNPTAFYLCASRRVGGSGQPQHFGDGTRLSIL.

This clone was counted a single time. The chain combines TRBV18 with TRBJ2-2; TRBD1 is a possible D gene (5 bases). CDR1 KGHSH and CDR2 LQKENI come from the germline V gene. The V end lost 5 bases, the J end lost 6 bases, and 10 bases lay between the germline ends. The CDR3 contains 13 residues. The CDR3 DNA is TGTGCCAGCTCAGACAGTATTGCCGGGGAGCTGTTTTTT. It codes for CASSDSIAGELFF.

The sample holds a few counts of this clone. This rearrangement joins TRBV27 to TRBJ1-6, with 7 nucleotides matching TRBD1. This CDR3 comprises 16 residues. V trimming: 3 bases; J trimming: 13 bases; junction bases outside the gene matches: 15. Germline values: CDR1 MNHEY, CDR2 SMNVEV (reference sequence). CDR3 nucleotides: TGTGCCAGCAGTTTGGGGGGACAGCCTTTACGTTCCCCCCTCCACTTT. Its protein is CASSLGGQPLRSPLHF.

In the case of this clone: The sample carries other DNA sequences with the same CDR3. J is TRBJ1-2 and V is TRBV5-1; unclear D gene. The V gene lost 0 bases and the J gene lost 2 bases, with 5 bases spanning the gap. From germline, CDR1 is SGHRS and CDR2 YFSETQ. This CDR3 comprises 13 residues. The DNA for the CDR3 is TGCGCCAGCAGCTTGGACGGGAACTATGGCTACACCTTC. It specifies CASSLDGNYGYTF. The whole variable domain, filled in from reference TRBV5-1 and TRBJ1-2, reads KAGVTQTPRYLIKTRGQQVTLSCSPISGHRSVSWYQQTPGQGLQFLFEYFSETQRNKGNFPGRFSGRQFSNSRSEMNVSTLELGDSALYLCASSLDGNYGYTFGSGTRLTVV.

The chain carries TRBV6-2 or TRBV6-3 and TRBJ1-5, with 10 bases lining up with TRBD1. The CDR3 runs to 15 residues. Germline assignment: CDR1 MNHEY and CDR2 SVGEGT. The ends lost 5 bases at V and 5 bases at J; junction bases unmatched: 6. CDR3 coding DNA: TGTGCCAGCAGTGACCCGACAGGGGGCGATCAGCCCCAGCATTTT. It yields the protein CASSDPTGGDQPQHF.

V and J are TRBV30 and TRBJ1-2, with TRBD1 matching 10 bases. V trimming: 4 bases; J trimming: 3 bases; junction bases outside the gene matches: 5. Looked up from germline, CDR1 is GTSNPN and CDR2 is SVGIG (reference sequence). CDR3 length equals 14 residues. CDR3 DNA sequence: TGTGCCTGGACTCGGACAGGGGGTGACTATGGCTACACCTTC. Amino acids: CAWTRTGGDYGYTF.

The V and J genes are TRBV12-3 or TRBV12-4 and TRBJ1-6; 7 bases align to TRBD1. CDR3 length: 13 amino acids. The V gene end was trimmed by 6 bases and the J gene end by 6 bases; junction bases not matched to a gene: 2. CDR3 nucleotides: TGTGCCAGCAGACGGGACAGTAATTCACCCCTCCACTTT. This codes for CASRRDSNSPLHF.

The rearrangement joins TRBV6-2 or TRBV6-3 to TRBJ2-7; TRBD1 matches 9 bases. CDR1 and CDR2 from the germline V gene are MNHEY and SVGEGT. The CDR3 is made up of 15 amino acids. After removal of 6 bases from V and 2 bases from J, the junction contained 8 bases not matched to a gene. CDR3 sequence (DNA): TGTGCCAGCAGCCTAGTCGGGACAGGGCCCTACGAGCAGTACTTC. This sequence encodes CASSLVGTGPYEQYF.

This clone was counted only a few times. The chain uses TRBV3-1 (or the pseudogene TRBV3-2) and TRBJ2-5; a possible D gene is TRBD2 (5 bases). CDR1 and CDR2 from the germline V gene are LGHDT and YNNKEL (reference sequence). This CDR3 spans 14 amino acids. Trimming shortened V by 2 bases and J by 2 bases, and 9 bases separated the two germline ends. The CDR3 nucleotides are TGTGCCAGCAGCCAAACGGGGAATCAAGAGACCCAGTACTTC. Amino acid sequence: CASSQTGNQETQYF.

J is TRBJ2-7 and V is TRBV13; 7 nucleotides line up with TRBD2. Germline V lookup: CDR1 PRHDT, CDR2 FYEKMQ (reference sequence). The V segment lost 1 base and the J segment 5 bases; nucleotides outside the gene matches: 8. This CDR3 comprises 15 residues. CDR3 nucleotide sequence: TGTGCCAGCAGCTTAGAGCGGGGTCTGATTGACGAGCAGTACTTC. Its translation is CASSLERGLIDEQYF.

The chain combines TRBV6-1 with TRBJ1-4; the match to TRBD1 covers 7 bases. The CDR3 covers 15 residues. Trimming at V came to 2 bases and at J to 2 bases, leaving 2 bases not matched to a gene. CDR1 is MNHNS, CDR2 SASEGT, per germline. The DNA for the CDR3 is TGTGCCAGCAGTGAACAACAGGGGACTAATGAAAAACTGTTTTTT. Its translation: CASSEQQGTNEKLFF.

This clone has a handful of counts. The genes are TRBV19 and TRBJ1-1; D is uncertain. There are 12 residues in the CDR3. Germline CDR1 LNHDA, CDR2 SQIVND (reference sequence). The V and J ends lost 1 base and 6 bases respectively, with 6 bases between them. The chain's CDR3 is CASSIVPSEAFF. The CDR3 DNA sequence: TGTGCCAGTAGTATAGTTCCGTCTGAAGCTTTCTTT.

This rearrangement joins TRBV5-1 to TRBJ2-2, with a possible D match to TRBD2 (6 bases). Germline V gene sequence: CDR1 SGHRS, CDR2 YFSETQ. The CDR3 sequence is 15 residues long. V was pared by 4 bases and J by 5 bases, with 15 bases between. DNA of the CDR3: TGCGCCAGCAGCAGAACGACTAGTAGAACCGGGGAGCTGTTTTTT. It yields the protein CASSRTTSRTGELFF.

This clone was detected only a few times. V and J are TRBV5-1 and TRBJ1-3; D not certain. Between the trimmed V and J ends, which lost 8 bases and 0 bases, there was a span of 6 bases. Germline V lookup: CDR1 SGHRS, CDR2 YFSETQ. This CDR3 has 12 amino acids. This chain's CDR3 is CASKSSGNTIYF. In DNA, the CDR3 is TGCGCCAGTAAGAGCTCTGGAAACACCATATATTTT.

The chain carries TRBV2 and TRBJ1-3; no firm D call. This CDR3 spans 14 amino acids. Germline CDR1 is SNHLY and CDR2 is FYNNEI. Trimming pared 6 bases from V and 0 bases from J, leaving 9 bases between. CDR3 nucleotides: TGTGCCAGCAGGACGGGGAGCTCTGGAAACACCATATATTTT. This gives the protein CASRTGSSGNTIYF.

This clone showed up just a few times. The rearrangement links TRBV6-2 or TRBV6-3 to TRBJ1-2, with D unclear. Germline CDR1 reads MNHEY; CDR2 reads SVGEGT. Trimming pared 2 bases from V and 7 bases from J, leaving 11 bases between. The CDR3 is made up of 13 amino acids. Here the CDR3 reads CASSYGGSRGYTF. In DNA form, the CDR3 reads TGTGCCAGCAGTTACGGAGGCTCCCGTGGCTACACCTTC.

V and J are TRBV28 and TRBJ1-3; TRBD1 matches 8 bases. The germline V gene encodes CDR1 MDHEN and CDR2 SYDVKM. V gave up 7 bases and J gave up 9 bases; unmatched junction bases: 14. This CDR3 spans 15 amino acids. CDR3 protein: CASTESGTGFGTIYF. CDR3 nucleotide sequence: TGTGCCAGCACCGAGAGCGGGACAGGCTTTGGCACCATATATTTT.

The chain couples TRBV21-1 to TRBJ2-7; the D segment call TRBD2 is taken from the table without a DNA check. TRBV21-1 is termed a pseudogene. There are 18 residues in the CDR3. The CDR3 sequence: CASSKVQPGVDTPTQQYF. For the CDR3, the DNA is TGTGCCAGCAGCAAAGTGCAACCGGGGGTGGATACTCCTACCCAGCAGTACTTC.

This clone has a single count. The V and J genes are TRBV7-2 and TRBJ1-2; D remains ambiguous. This CDR3 comprises 15 residues. Trimming pared 6 bases from V and 0 bases from J, leaving 14 bases between. Germline-derived CDR1 and CDR2 are SGHTA and FQGNSA. As DNA, the CDR3 is TGTGCCAGCAGAGCCGGCGGCTACACTAACTATGGCTACACCTTC. Protein sequence: CASRAGGYTNYGYTF. Full variable domain (missing parts from reference TRBV7-2 and TRBJ1-2): GAGVSQSPSNKVTEKGKDVELRCDPISGHTALYWYRQSLGQGLEFLIYFQGNSAPDKSGLPSDRFSAERTGGSVSTLTIQRTQQEDSAVYLCASRAGGYTNYGYTFGSGTRLTVV.

The chain is built from TRBV5-4 and TRBJ2-5; TRBD2 is a possible D gene (7 bases). V was shortened by 2 bases and J by 4 bases, with 9 bases between the two germline ends. The CDR3 spans 13 residues. The germline V gene encodes CDR1 SGHNT and CDR2 YYREEE (reference sequence). DNA of the CDR3: TGTGCCAGCAGCTTTGCGGGGGCAGAGACCCAGTACTTC. It translates to CASSFAGAETQYF. The full variable domain, in which reference TRBV5-4 and TRBJ2-5 provide the parts outside the CDR3, is ETGVTQSPTHLIKTRGQQVTLRCSSQSGHNTVSWYQQALGQGPQFIFQYYREEENGRGNFPPRFSGLQFPNYSSELNVNALELDDSALYLCASSFAGAETQYFGPGTRLLVL.

The genes are TRBV11-2 and TRBJ1-2; no clear D. The V end lost 5 bases, the J end lost 6 bases, and 19 bases lay between the germline ends. The V gene's germline CDR1 is SGHAT and CDR2 FQNNGV. This CDR3 contains 15 residues. The CDR3 coding sequence is TGTGCCAGCAGCCTTTCCCCAGGTGGATTGGATGGCTACACCTTC. Translation gives CASSLSPGGLDGYTF.

This clone was counted between two and nine times. J is TRBJ2-1 and V is TRBV6-6; 13 nucleotides match TRBD2. The germline V gene encodes CDR1 MNHNY and CDR2 SVGAGI (reference sequence). There are 16 residues in the CDR3. V shed 10 bases and J 8 bases; nucleotides not matched to a gene: 14. Written as DNA, the CDR3 is TGTGCCACGACGGACAAACTAGCGGGGGGGTCCCATGAGCAGTTCTTC. Protein: CATTDKLAGGSHEQFF.

The rearrangement uses TRBV28 and TRBJ2-4; D might be TRBD1 (6 bases). V was clipped by 7 bases and J by 9 bases, with 22 bases between them. The length of the CDR3 is 15 residues. Germline CDR1 MDHEN, CDR2 SYDVKM. The chain's CDR3 is CASTTGGGRAVIQYF. CDR3 DNA sequence: TGTGCCAGCACCACTGGTGGGGGCAGGGCGGTCATTCAGTACTTC.

The chain recombines TRBV19 with TRBJ1-5, with D possibly matching TRBD1 (5 bases). The CDR3 runs to 14 residues. Germline CDR1 LNHDA, CDR2 SQIVND (reference sequence). V lost 4 bases to trimming and J lost 2 bases, with 9 bases between them. The CDR3 DNA reads TGTGCCAGTAGTACAGGGATTGGCAATCAGCCCCAGCATTTT. Protein sequence: CASSTGIGNQPQHF.

The J gene is TRBJ1-3, the V gene TRBV5-1; D is unresolved. The V and J ends lost 0 bases and 4 bases respectively, with 14 bases between them. This CDR3 comprises 16 residues. Germline V CDR1 and CDR2: SGHRS, YFSETQ. The chain's CDR3 is CASSLAGIPHGNTIYF. As DNA, the CDR3 is TGCGCCAGCAGCTTGGCCGGGATTCCACACGGAAACACCATATATTTT.

The chain recombines TRBV12-3 or TRBV12-4 with TRBJ2-7; 8 nucleotides align to TRBD1. This CDR3 region has 13 residues. CDR3 DNA: TGTGCCAGCAGCGCCCTTGGACAGGGAAGGAGGCAAGTC. This sequence encodes CASSALGQGRRQV.